This T cell receptor beta chain originates from a study of cytomegalovirus exposure and HLA in healthy donors. A remark on this clone: No antigen is known for it.

Germline CDR1 SGDLS, CDR2 YYNGEE. The CDR3 is 15 residues long. J lost 1 base, V lost 4 bases, and 3 bases had no gene match. Primers included in the PCR were 60 Vbeta and 13 Jbeta primers. Repertoires were generated with immunoSEQ multiplex PCR, while TCRdb's copy carries only in-frame clones and drops some. In the table there are about 180,000 clones, 84% of which are singletons. Study-level results: Prediction of most subjects' HLA-A and HLA-B alleles by TCR beta sequences was reportedly accurate. Roughly uniform depth of sequencing across donors was assumed in presence/absence analyses. Associated with HLA alleles at 0.05 false discovery rate in a later analysis were 17,000 or so TCR beta sequences. The study listed approximately 160 cytomegalovirus-associated TCR beta chains.

This receptor was identified in a girl aged 2 to 9 in good health and CMV-seropositive. V is TRBV9 and J is TRBJ2-1, with 9 bases lining up with TRBD1. Sequencing was carried out using PBMCs. As DNA, the CDR3 is TGTGCCAGCAGCCCGGGACAGGGTTCCTACAATGAGCAGTTCTTC. Amino acids: CASSPGQGSYNEQFF.